This TCR beta chain was captured in a study of patients and donors after allogeneic stem cell transplantation. In TCRdb, the RT-PCR reads were re-called with MiXCR into one record per CDR3 protein. In the table there are more than 150,000 distinct CDR3 sequences, roughly 22% of which are singletons. This clonotype was picked up a small number of times. This CDR3 has 12 amino acids. Germline V lookup: CDR1 SGHRS, CDR2 YFSETQ. V lost 2 bases and J lost 6, with 8 bases in between. The sequenced sample consisted of blood, either unsorted or a sorted T cell fraction (not recorded which). The gene calls are TRBV5-1 and TRBJ1-1; TRBD1 is a possible D gene (6 bases). This TCR was recovered from a human donor who was either an allogeneic HSCT recipient or a stem cell or donor lymphocyte infusion donor (not recorded which). It is not recorded whose cells these are; they may come from a transplant donor. CDR3 loop: CASSFTGSEAFF. The CDR3 DNA reads TGCGCCAGCAGCTTTACAGGGTCTGAAGCTTTCTTT.